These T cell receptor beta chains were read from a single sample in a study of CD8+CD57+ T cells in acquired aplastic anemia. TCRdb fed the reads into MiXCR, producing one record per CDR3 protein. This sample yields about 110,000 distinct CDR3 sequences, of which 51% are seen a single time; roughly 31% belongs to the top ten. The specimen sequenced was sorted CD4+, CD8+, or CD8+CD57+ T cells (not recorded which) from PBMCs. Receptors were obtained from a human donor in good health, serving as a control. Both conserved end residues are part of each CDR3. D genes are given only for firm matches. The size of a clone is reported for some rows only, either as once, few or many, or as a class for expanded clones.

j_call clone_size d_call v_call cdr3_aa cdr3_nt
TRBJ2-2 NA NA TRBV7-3 CASSLFISGELFF TGTGCCAGCAGCTTATTTATCTCCGGGGAGCTGTTTTTT
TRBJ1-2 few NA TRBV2 CASLRQGYGYTF TGTGCCAGCCTCAGGCAGGGTTATGGCTACACCTTC
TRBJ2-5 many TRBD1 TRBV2 CASTPGQGGQETQYF TGTGCCAGCACCCCAGGACAGGGAGGTCAAGAGACCCAGTACTTC
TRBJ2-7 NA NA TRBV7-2 CASSLASNEQYF TGTGCCAGCAGCTTAGCTAGCAATGAGCAGTACTTC
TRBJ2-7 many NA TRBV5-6 CASSATDSSYEQYF TGTGCCAGCAGCGCTACGGACAGCTCCTACGAGCAGTACTTC
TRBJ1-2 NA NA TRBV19 CASSPGVADGYTF TGTGCCAGTAGCCCCGGGGTTGCGGATGGCTACACCTTC
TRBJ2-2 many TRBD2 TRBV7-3 CASSLGTSVGTGELFF TGTGCCAGCAGCTTGGGGACTAGCGTCGGCACCGGGGAGCTGTTTTTT
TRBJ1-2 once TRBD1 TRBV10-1 CASSESAGGGYTF TGCGCCAGCAGTGAGTCGGCAGGGGGTGGCTACACCTTC
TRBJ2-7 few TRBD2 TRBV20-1 CSAKTSGRPSYEQYF TGCAGTGCCAAGACTAGCGGGAGACCTTCCTACGAGCAGTACTTC
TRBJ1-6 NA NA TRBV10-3 CAISEQSRGSPLHF TGTGCCATCAGTGAGCAAAGCAGGGGATCACCCCTCCACTTT
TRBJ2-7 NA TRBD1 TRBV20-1 CSATLTTGDPYEQYF TGCAGTGCTACTTTGACGACAGGGGACCCCTACGAGCAGTACTTC
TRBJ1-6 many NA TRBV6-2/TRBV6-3 CASSLQGSPLHF TGTGCCAGCAGTTTACAAGGGTCACCCCTCCACTTT
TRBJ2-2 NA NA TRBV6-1 CASSERLSGPPNTGELFF TGTGCCAGCAGTGAACGGTTGAGCGGACCCCCGAACACCGGGGAGCTGTTTTTT
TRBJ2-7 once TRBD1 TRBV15 CATSNYRGAHEQYF TGTGCCACCAGCAACTACAGGGGCGCCCACGAGCAGTACTTC
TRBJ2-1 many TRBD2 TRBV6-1 CASSPGTSSDEQFF TGTGCCAGCAGTCCCGGGACTAGCAGCGATGAGCAGTTCTTC
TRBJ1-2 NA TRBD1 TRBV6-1 CASSGTGGYGYTF TGTGCCAGCAGTGGGACAGGGGGCTATGGCTACACCTTC
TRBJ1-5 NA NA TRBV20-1 CSASRGISEPQHF TGCAGTGCTAGCAGGGGTATATCCGAGCCCCAGCATTTT
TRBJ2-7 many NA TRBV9 CASSVAPRGGSHYEQYF TGTGCCAGCAGCGTAGCTCCTCGCGGGGGCTCTCACTACGAGCAGTACTTC
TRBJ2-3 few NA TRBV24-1 CATSVDPSGADTQYF TGTGCCACCAGTGTCGATCCCTCCGGGGCAGATACGCAGTATTTT
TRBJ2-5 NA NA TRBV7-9 CASNSGWGTQYF TGTGCCAGCAACTCAGGATGGGGGACCCAGTACTTC
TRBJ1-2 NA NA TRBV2 CASRGTIPPPFNYGYTF TGTGCCAGCAGGGGTACAATCCCTCCCCCCTTTAACTATGGCTACACCTTC
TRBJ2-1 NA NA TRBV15 CATSGGLRADYNEQFF TGTGCCACCAGCGGGGGCTTAAGAGCGGACTACAATGAGCAGTTCTTC
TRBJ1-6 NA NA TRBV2 CASSARGPPNSPLHF TGTGCCAGCAGTGCGAGGGGCCCCCCCAATTCACCCCTCCACTTT
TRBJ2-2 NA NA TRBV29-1 CSVELGAPGELFF TGCAGCGTTGAACTTGGGGCCCCCGGGGAGCTGTTTTTT
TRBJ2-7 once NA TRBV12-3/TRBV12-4 CASRTNTGANYYEQYF TGTGCCAGCAGAACTAACACGGGTGCTAACTACTACGAGCAGTACTTC
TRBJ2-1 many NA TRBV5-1 CASRGGPEQFF TGCGCCAGCAGAGGAGGTCCTGAGCAGTTCTTC
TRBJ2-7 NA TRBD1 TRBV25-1 CASSGGDRGYYEQYF TGTGCCAGCAGTGGGGGGGACAGGGGTTACTACGAGCAGTACTTC
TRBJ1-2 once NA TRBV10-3 CAISEYGEYGYTF TGTGCCATCAGTGAGTACGGGGAATATGGCTACACCTTC
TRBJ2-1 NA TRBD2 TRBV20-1 CSASCLAGKVNEQFF TGCAGTGCTAGTTGCCTAGCGGGGAAGGTGAATGAGCAGTTCTTC
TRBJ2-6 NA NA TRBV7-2 CASSLQYSGANVLTF TGTGCCAGCAGCTTACAGTACTCTGGGGCCAACGTCCTGACTTTC
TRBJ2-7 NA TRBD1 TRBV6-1 CASTTGTGSYEQYF TGTGCCAGCACTACCGGGACAGGGAGCTACGAGCAGTACTTC
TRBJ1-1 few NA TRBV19 CASQQGNTEAFF TGTGCCAGTCAACAGGGGAACACTGAAGCTTTCTTT
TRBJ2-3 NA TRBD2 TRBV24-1 CATSDSGLAGTTDTQYF TGTGCCACCAGTGACTCGGGACTAGCGGGAACCACAGATACGCAGTATTTT
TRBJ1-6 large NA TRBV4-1 CASSHNNSPLHF TGCGCCAGCAGCCACAATAATTCACCCCTCCACTTT
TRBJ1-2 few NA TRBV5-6 CASSDVGGIAYGYTF TGTGCCAGCAGTGATGTTGGAGGCATCGCCTATGGCTACACCTTC
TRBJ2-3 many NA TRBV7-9 CASSSDGSSTDTQYF TGTGCCAGCAGCTCGGACGGAAGTAGCACAGATACGCAGTATTTT
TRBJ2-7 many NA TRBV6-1 CASSEVEEFYSYEQYF TGTGCCAGCAGTGAAGTCGAGGAATTTTACTCCTACGAGCAGTACTTC
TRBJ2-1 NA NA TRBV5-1 CASSLEGGAAYNEQFF TGCGCCAGCAGCTTGGAGGGGGGGGCGGCGTACAATGAGCAGTTCTTC
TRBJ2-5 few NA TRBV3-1 CASSQGTVQGLKETQYF TGTGCCAGCAGCCAAGGCACGGTTCAGGGCCTCAAAGAGACCCAGTACTTC
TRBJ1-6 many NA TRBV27 CASSLGGVVSPLHF TGTGCCAGCAGTTTGGGGGGGGTGGTGTCACCCCTCCACTTT
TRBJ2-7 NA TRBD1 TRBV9 CASRVGPGQSYEQYF TGTGCCAGCAGAGTCGGCCCGGGACAGAGCTACGAGCAGTACTTC
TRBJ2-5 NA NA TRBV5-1 CASKRSTGQETQYF TGCGCCAGCAAGAGGTCCACGGGCCAAGAGACCCAGTACTTC
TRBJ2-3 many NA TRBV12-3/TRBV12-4 CASRPRGLTDTQYF TGTGCCAGCAGACCCCGGGGGCTCACAGATACGCAGTATTTT
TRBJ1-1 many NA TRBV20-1 CSARLRENEAFF TGCAGTGCTAGACTGAGGGAAAATGAAGCTTTCTTT
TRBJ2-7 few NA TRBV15 CATSPTRGGDYEQYF TGTGCCACCAGCCCAACCCGGGGTGGTGACTACGAGCAGTACTTC
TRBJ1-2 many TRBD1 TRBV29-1 CSVEEQGGNGYTF TGCAGCGTTGAAGAACAGGGGGGTAATGGCTACACCTTC
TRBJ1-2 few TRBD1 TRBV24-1 CATSGDRVNYGYTF TGTGCCACCAGCGGTGACAGGGTAAACTATGGCTACACCTTC
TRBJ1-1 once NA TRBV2 CASRVGLEAFF TGTGCCAGCAGAGTGGGACTTGAAGCTTTCTTT
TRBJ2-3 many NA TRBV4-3 CASSQAGTVSTDTQYF TGCGCCAGCAGCCAAGCAGGGACGGTGTCCACAGATACGCAGTATTTT
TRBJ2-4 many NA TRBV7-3 CASSFGSTPGDIQYF TGTGCCAGCAGCTTCGGCTCGACACCGGGGGACATTCAGTACTTC
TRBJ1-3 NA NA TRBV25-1 CASSLGVGSGNTIYF TGTGCCAGCAGTTTAGGGGTTGGCTCTGGAAACACCATATATTTT
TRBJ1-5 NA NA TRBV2 CASSEGDEVGQPQHF TGTGCCAGCAGTGAGGGTGACGAGGTAGGACAGCCCCAGCATTTT
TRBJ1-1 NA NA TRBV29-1 CSVEVEERNTEAFF TGCAGCGTTGAAGTTGAAGAAAGGAACACTGAAGCTTTCTTT
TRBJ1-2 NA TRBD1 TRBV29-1 CSVEGGQAFDGYTF TGCAGCGTTGAAGGGGGACAGGCGTTTGATGGCTACACCTTC
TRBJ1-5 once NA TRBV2 CASDRAGQGQPQHF TGTGCCAGCGATAGGGCAGGGCAAGGTCAGCCCCAGCATTTT
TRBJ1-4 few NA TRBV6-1 CASSPFGREGEKLFF TGTGCCAGCAGCCCCTTCGGGAGGGAGGGGGAAAAACTGTTTTTT
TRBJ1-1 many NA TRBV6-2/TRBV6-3 CASNQQGVNTEAFF TGTGCCAGCAACCAACAAGGGGTTAACACTGAAGCTTTCTTT
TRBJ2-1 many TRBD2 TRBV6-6 CASSYSTSAGPGQFF TGTGCCAGCAGTTACTCGACTAGCGCGGGCCCGGGGCAGTTCTTC
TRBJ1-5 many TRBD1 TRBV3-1 CASSQGQGLQPQHF TGTGCCAGCAGCCAGGGACAGGGGCTACAGCCCCAGCATTTT